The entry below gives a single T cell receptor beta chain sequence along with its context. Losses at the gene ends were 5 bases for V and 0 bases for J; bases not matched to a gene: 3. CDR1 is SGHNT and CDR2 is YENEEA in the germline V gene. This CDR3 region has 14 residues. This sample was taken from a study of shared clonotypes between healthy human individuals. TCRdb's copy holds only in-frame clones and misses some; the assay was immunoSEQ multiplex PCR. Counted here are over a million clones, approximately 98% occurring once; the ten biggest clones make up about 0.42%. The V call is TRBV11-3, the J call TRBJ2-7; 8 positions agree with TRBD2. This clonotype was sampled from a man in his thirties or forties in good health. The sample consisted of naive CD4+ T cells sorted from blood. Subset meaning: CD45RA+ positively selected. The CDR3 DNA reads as TGTGCCAGCAGCCGCGGGAGGAGCTCCTACGAGCAGTACTTC. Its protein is CASSRGRSSYEQYF. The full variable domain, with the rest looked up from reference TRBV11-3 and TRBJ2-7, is EAGVVQSPRYKIIEKKQPVAFWCNPISGHNTLYWYLQNLGQGPELLIRYENEEAVDDSQLPKDRFSAERLKGVDSTLKIQPAELGDSAVYLCASSRGRSSYEQYFGPGTRLTVT.